This TCR beta chain stems from a study of T cells in Graves' hyperthyroidism and ophthalmopathy (dated by TCRdb to between 2018 and 2021). About the investigation overall: Peripheral blood was sampled at the time of initial diagnosis, prior to any treatment. TCR V-J signatures able to tell the groups apart were searched for in a discovery cohort of around 95 patients, of whom around 43 had Graves' ophthalmopathy and some 60 had stable Graves' hyperthyroidism. Prospective prediction of ophthalmopathy was tested in an independent validation cohort consisting of 18 to 20 hyperthyroidism patients and over 15 patients who later progressed to ophthalmopathy. The 95 to 100 discovery patients were divided at random into training and test sets in a 7:3 ratio. In about 6 Graves' hyperthyroidism patients, the study also compared T-cell repertoires from thyroid tissue with T-cell repertoires from blood. After blood sampling, hyperthyroidism patients were treated with methimazole at a starting dose of 30 mg daily, and ophthalmopathy patients were treated with high-dose intravenous methylprednisolone. The paper reports TCR Vbeta CDR3 sequencing of about 140 peripheral blood samples: fewer than 50 ophthalmopathy, about 75 hyperthyroidism and roughly 17 progressor patients.

Amplification of TCR beta CDR3 regions was carried out from RNA transcripts. For the first round of RT-PCR on the TCR CDR3, the HTBI primer set was used together with the Qiagen OneStep RT-PCR kit. Libraries were constructed in a second round of multiplex PCR, after which size selection and purification were carried out. Libraries were sequenced paired-end with 100 bp reads on an Illumina HiSeq2000. The study's own analysis went as follows. SOAPnuke was used to process the raw data, removing reads that contained adapters or uncalled bases, had a mean Phred below 15, or lacked an exact match to the constant primer or identifier. COPE v1.2.5 was used to merge high-quality paired reads, and clonotypes were defined as unique nucleotide sequences. MiTCR v1.1 was used to align clonotypes to the IMGT TRBV, TRBD and TRBJ reference segments. Analysis was restricted to V-J combinations with a frequency above 0.0001, which covered 98% to 99.2% of repertoires. A TCS score was defined as the ratio between F50 (clonal expansion) and ExV (chaos), using BLOSUM62-based TCRdist between CDR3 peptides within each V-J. Welch's t-statistics and random forest reduced 450 to 600 V-J features to 10 to 15, which were used in a naive Bayes classifier (R e1071). TCRdb trimmed public reads at Q25 via fastp, called clones via MiXCR and kept in-frame beta chains. CDR3 protein duplicates are merged, each entry listing the most common genes and DNA. TCRdb, rather than the study authors, made the V and J calls. This sample is represented by around 340,000 distinct CDR3 sequences; approximately 17% of them were singletons. Around 35% of the sample is taken by the ten largest.

Stable Graves' hyperthyroidism was defined as no progression to ophthalmopathy during 18 months of follow-up. Hyperthyroidism patients were newly diagnosed, had a disease duration of under 2 months, and were aged 18 to 65 years. The study excluded patients with uncontrolled infections, other autoimmune diseases, pregnancy or lactation. Diagnoses were based on clinical symptoms, serum thyroxine and TRAb, thyroid ultrasound and orbital computed tomography. PBMCs were separated from approximately 10 ml of fresh peripheral blood using Ficoll-Paque density gradient centrifugation. Total RNA was extracted with Trizol reagent, and quality was checked on an Agilent 2100 Bioanalyzer. Results the study describes overall, beyond this receptor: No statistical method was used to fix the sample size in advance, and group allocation was not hidden from the investigators. Most expanded thyroid clonotypes (frequency above 0.001) were also detected in blood, suggesting blood repertoires may reflect thyroid immune responses. In validation, progression to ophthalmopathy was predicted by the model with 70% to 71% sensitivity and about 72% specificity, a median of around 6.5 months before onset. A 13 V-J signature model separated ophthalmopathy from stable hyperthyroidism, with 87.88% sensitivity and 81% to 83% specificity in cross-validation and 80%/75% in testing.

The cysteine opens and the phenylalanine closes a CDR3 of 17 amino acids. The only DNA kept is the CDR3, 51 bases in frame from the first base. CDR1 and CDR2 were assigned from the germline V gene as MDHEN and SYDVKM. Trimming takes 1 base from V and 0 bases from J, and the germline ends sit 13 bases apart. Of note for this clonotype: What this receptor recognizes is not known. No base quality information exists; no much larger clone differs at one position.

The sample was blood. Recombination linked TRBV28 to TRBJ1-3; no D gene call is confident. This sequence originates from a young man with Graves' hyperthyroidism. For the CDR3, the sequence is CASSLLEAAYSGNTIYF. The nucleotide sequence is TGTGCCAGCAGTTTATTGGAGGCGGCTTACTCTGGAAACACCATATATTTT.